Presented here are 31 T cell receptor beta chains from one specimen sequenced in a study of identical twins. In TCRdb, the 5' RACE reads were re-called with MiXCR into one record per CDR3 protein. The sample holds roughly 1.6 million distinct CDR3 sequences; roughly 35% are singletons and the top ten take roughly 0.3%. The sequencing sample was made of cord blood. The receptors come from a newborn girl in good health.

The chain combines TRBV7-9 with TRBJ2-7; D ambiguous. With 1 base removed from V and 1 base from J, the gap between germline ends came to 8 bases. Per the germline V gene, CDR1 is SEHNR and CDR2 is FQNEAQ (reference sequence). The CDR3 totals 14 residues. This chain's CDR3 is CASSLGFVSYEQYF. The CDR3, as DNA: TGTGCCAGCAGCTTAGGATTCGTTTCCTACGAGCAGTACTTC.

This chain uses TRBV20-1 with TRBJ1-1; a weak D match, TRBD1 (5 bases). This CDR3 is built from 12 residues. Germline CDR1 DFQATT, CDR2 SNEGSKA (reference sequence). V lost 6 bases and J lost 7, with 15 bases in between. Written as DNA, the CDR3 is TGCAGTGCCACTGGCCAGGGCCGTGAAGCTTTCTTT. This codes for CSATGQGREAFF.

This clonotype came up a few times. This chain uses TRBV4-1 with TRBJ1-5; a possible D gene is TRBD1 (5 bases). Germline V CDR1 and CDR2: MGHRA, YSYEKL. The V and J ends lost 3 bases and 4 bases respectively, with 13 bases between them. There are 15 residues in the CDR3. CDR3 residues: CASSQVGAWNQPQHF. CDR3 nucleotides: TGCGCCAGCAGCCAGGTAGGGGCATGGAATCAGCCCCAGCATTTT.

The chain combines TRBV2 with TRBJ2-7; D not resolved. Germline CDR1 SNHLY, CDR2 FYNNEI. The CDR3 spans 14 residues. Trimming removed 3 bases from V and 2 bases from J, with 11 bases in between. The CDR3 loop reads CASSEGNPPYEQYF. As DNA, the CDR3 is TGTGCCAGCAGTGAGGGAAATCCGCCCTACGAGCAGTACTTC.

This clonotype turned up a few times. The chain uses TRBV6-2 or TRBV6-3 and TRBJ2-6, with D uncertain. This CDR3 region has 14 residues. Trimming left V 6 bases short and J 4 bases short, with 10 bases between. Germline CDR1 and CDR2: MNHEY and SVGEGT. CDR3 sequence: CASSRTLGANVLTF. The CDR3 DNA sequence: TGTGCCAGCAGCCGTACCTTAGGGGCCAACGTCCTGACTTTC.

This rearrangement joins TRBV20-1 to TRBJ2-4; 11 nucleotides line up with TRBD2. V lost 5 bases to trimming and J lost 7 bases; unmatched junction nucleotides: 4. Germline CDR1 is DFQATT and CDR2 is SNEGSKA (reference sequence). The CDR3 covers 13 residues. The CDR3 here is CSAHLAGGNIQYF. CDR3 DNA: TGCAGTGCTCACTTAGCGGGGGGGAACATTCAGTACTTC.

This clonotype was observed a few times. The chain carries TRBV4-2 and TRBJ2-3; the D call may be TRBD1 or TRBD2 (5 bases each). The germline V and J ends were trimmed by 1 base and 3 bases, with 14 bases remaining between them. The germline V gene has CDR1 LGHNA and CDR2 YNFKEQ. The CDR3 runs 16 residues. The CDR3 spells CASSQAPRGRTDTQYF. For the CDR3, the DNA is TGTGCCAGCAGCCAAGCACCTCGGGGCAGGACAGATACGCAGTATTTT.

The rearrangement uses TRBV28 and TRBJ2-2; TRBD1 matches 7 bases. The CDR3 totals 18 residues. Germline V lookup: CDR1 MDHEN, CDR2 SYDVKM. After removal of 3 bases from V and 1 base from J, the junction contained 11 bases not matched to a gene. The CDR3 loop is CASSFPVTGIGNTGELFF. CDR3 nucleotides: TGTGCCAGCAGTTTCCCGGTGACAGGGATCGGGAACACCGGGGAGCTGTTTTTT. Using reference TRBV28 and TRBJ2-2 for the parts outside the CDR3, the full variable domain is DVKVTQSSRYLVKRTGEKVFLECVQDMDHENMFWYRQDPGLGLRLIYFSYDVKMKEKGDIPEGYSVSREKKERFSLILESASTNQTSMYLCASSFPVTGIGNTGELFFGEGSRLTVL.

J is TRBJ2-1 and V is TRBV6-1; perhaps D is TRBD1 or TRBD2 (6 bases each). This CDR3 has 15 amino acids. Germline V gene lookup returns CDR1 MNHNS and CDR2 SASEGT. V was shortened by 1 base and J by 8 bases, with 15 bases between the two germline ends. The CDR3 region is CASSEEWTKGDEQFF. CDR3 DNA: TGTGCCAGCAGTGAAGAGTGGACTAAGGGGGATGAGCAGTTCTTC.

The chain joins TRBV27 to TRBJ2-4; 10 bases match TRBD1. V gave up 3 bases and J gave up 9 bases; unmatched junction bases: 2. From germline, CDR1 is MNHEY and CDR2 SMNVEV (reference sequence). The CDR3 runs to 13 residues. CDR3 DNA: TGTGCCAGCAGTTTGGACAGGGGGAGCATTCAGTACTTC. This codes for CASSLDRGSIQYF.

The rearrangement joins TRBV7-8 to TRBJ2-1; the D is unclear. Germline CDR1 SGHVS, CDR2 FQNEAQ. The CDR3 extends over 15 amino acids. V dropped 4 bases and J dropped 0 bases, with 10 bases sitting between them. For the CDR3, the DNA is TGTGCCAGCAGCTCGCCTAGAGTCTCCTACAATGAGCAGTTCTTC. It specifies CASSSPRVSYNEQFF. Variable domain in full (rest from reference TRBV7-8 and TRBJ2-1): GAGVSQSPRYKVAKRGQDVALRCDPISGHVSLFWYQQALGQGPEFLTYFQNEAQLDKSGLPSDRFFAERPEGSVSTLKIQRTQQEDSAVYLCASSSPRVSYNEQFFGPGTRLTVL.

There are a few counts of this clonotype. The CDR3 DNA sequence: TGTGCCAGCAGCTTGTGGGACTTGAGCACAGATACGCAGTATTTT. As protein: CASSLWDLSTDTQYF. The V and J genes are TRBV7-2 and TRBJ2-3; tentative D call: TRBD2 (6 bases). Germline V gives CDR1 SGHTA, CDR2 FQGNSA. V was pared by 3 bases and J by 0 bases, with 10 bases between. The CDR3 contains 15 residues.

This clonotype occurred many times. Here the CDR3 DNA reads TGTGCCAGCGGGTGGGTAACGGCCAGTCCCTACAATGAGCAGTTCTTC. Protein product: CASGWVTASPYNEQFF. The gene calls are TRBV2 and TRBJ2-1; unclear D gene. CDR1 and CDR2 (germline): SNHLY, FYNNEI. There are 16 residues in the CDR3. Trimming left V 8 bases short and J 2 bases short, with 19 bases between.

Comments on this clonotype: Just one base apart from a much larger clone, this may be a read error. The CDR3 here is CASRQGIHEQYF. CDR3 DNA: TGTGCCAGCAGACAGGGGATCCATGAGCAGTACTTC. The chain couples TRBV2 to TRBJ2-5; TRBD1 aligns across 7 bases. V shed 6 bases and J 11 bases; nucleotides not matched to a gene: 9. This CDR3 contains 12 residues. Per germline, CDR1 SNHLY and CDR2 FYNNEI.

This clonotype was seen more than once but under ten times. This chain uses TRBV28 with TRBJ2-1, with a possible D match to TRBD2 (6 bases). V was cut by 3 bases and J by 9 bases, with 15 bases left in between. This CDR3 has 14 residues. Germline-derived CDR1 and CDR2 are MDHEN and SYDVKM. The CDR3 region has the DNA TGTGCCAGCAGTTTGAAGCGGGCCGAGGGTGAGCAGTTCTTC. Its translation is CASSLKRAEGEQFF.

The chain links TRBV2 to TRBJ2-1; no firm D call. The CDR3 is 15 residues long. Germline CDR1 and CDR2: SNHLY and FYNNEI. Trimming shortened V by 0 bases and J by 8 bases, and 14 bases separated the two germline ends. Written as DNA, the CDR3 is TGTGCCAGCAGTGAAGCAGCCAACATACTCGATGAGCAGTTCTTC. Translation gives CASSEAANILDEQFF.

This chain links TRBV12-3 or TRBV12-4 with TRBJ2-6; TRBD2 might be the D (6 bases). This CDR3 has 16 residues. V gave up 6 bases and J gave up 4 bases, with 16 bases separating them. The chain's CDR3 is CASSRQRRVGANVLTF. For the CDR3, the DNA is TGTGCCAGCAGCCGTCAGAGGAGGGTAGGGGCCAACGTCCTGACTTTC.

This clonotype showed up many times. The chain recombines TRBV27 with TRBJ2-7; D not certain. V was shortened by 5 bases and J by 2 bases, with 13 bases between the two germline ends. From germline, CDR1 is MNHEY and CDR2 SMNVEV (reference sequence). The CDR3 loop spans 14 amino acids. CDR3 DNA sequence: TGTGCCAGCAGTCTCAGTAGGAACACCTACGAGCAGTACTTC. This translates into CASSLSRNTYEQYF.

This clonotype was seen a handful of times. This chain joins TRBV20-1 and TRBJ2-7, with TRBD2 matching over 9 bases. The trim removed 5 bases at V and 0 bases at J, leaving 5 bases unmatched. The CDR3 loop spans 14 amino acids. Per germline, CDR1 DFQATT and CDR2 SNEGSKA (reference sequence). CDR3 sequence reads: CSAELAGASYEQYF. The CDR3 DNA follows: TGCAGTGCTGAATTAGCGGGGGCCTCCTACGAGCAGTACTTC.

The chain recombines TRBV7-6 with TRBJ2-7, with a tentative D call TRBD2 (6 bases). Germline assignment: CDR1 SGHVS and CDR2 FNYEAQ. This CDR3 comprises 17 residues. The ends were cut back, 1 base at V and 2 bases at J, with 18 bases in the middle. The CDR3 nucleotides read TGTGCCAGCAGCTTAGGTTTTTCGGGAGTGGGGGCCTACGAGCAGTACTTC. Protein: CASSLGFSGVGAYEQYF.

This clonotype was detected a few times. The V and J genes are TRBV14 and TRBJ2-5, with D possibly called TRBD1 or TRBD2 (5 bases each). The CDR3 is made up of 15 amino acids. Trimming shortened V by 2 bases and J by 1 base, and 11 bases separated the two germline ends. Germline CDR1 reads SGHDN; CDR2 reads FVKESK. CDR3 nucleotides: TGTGCCAGCAGCCAATGGGTGAGGGGCCAAGAGACCCAGTACTTC. It specifies CASSQWVRGQETQYF.

The chain has TRBV4-1 and TRBJ1-6; 9 bases are shared with TRBD1. The ends lost 1 base at V and 1 base at J; junction bases unmatched: 8. The CDR3 spans 19 residues. Germline V gene sequence: CDR1 MGHRA, CDR2 YSYEKL. This chain's CDR3 is CASSQVRTGALSYNSPLHF. DNA for the CDR3: TGCGCCAGCAGCCAAGTCAGGACAGGGGCTCTATCCTATAATTCACCCCTCCACTTT.

There are a few counts of this clonotype. The chain is built from TRBV5-8 and TRBJ2-3; 7 bases are shared with TRBD1. Germline V gene data show CDR1 as SGHTS and CDR2 as YDEGEE. The CDR3 has 13 residues. The trim removed 4 bases at V and 8 bases at J, leaving 7 bases unmatched. The CDR3 reads CASSLTGSGTQYF. Written as DNA, the CDR3 is TGTGCCAGCAGCCTGACAGGGTCAGGTACGCAGTATTTT.

The rearrangement uses TRBV7-6 and TRBJ2-3; 9 nucleotides align to TRBD2. The CDR3 is made up of 18 amino acids. J gave up 4 bases and V 5 bases, and 16 bases lay outside the gene matches. Looked up from germline, CDR1 is SGHVS and CDR2 is FNYEAQ. The CDR3 DNA reads as TGTGCCAGCAGCCTAACCCTAGGAAGGACTAGCGCGTCAGATACGCAGTATTTT. Amino acid sequence: CASSLTLGRTSASDTQYF. The whole variable domain, filled in from reference TRBV7-6 and TRBJ2-3, reads GAGVSQSPRYKVTKRGQDVALRCDPISGHVSLYWYRQALGQGPEFLTYFNYEAQQDKSGLPNDRFSAERPEGSISTLTIQRTEQRDSAMYRCASSLTLGRTSASDTQYFGPGTRLTVL.

The chain couples TRBV20-1 to TRBJ2-7; either TRBD1 or TRBD2 may fit D (5 bases each). The CDR3 contains 14 residues. The ends were cut back, 3 bases at V and 1 base at J, with 13 bases in the middle. Germline V gene sequence: CDR1 DFQATT, CDR2 SNEGSKA (reference sequence). CDR3 sequence (DNA): TGCAGTGCTAGTCGGGGACGCCGGTCCTACGAGCAGTACTTC. This codes for CSASRGRRSYEQYF.

This clonotype was seen only a few times. The chain carries TRBV11-2 and TRBJ2-2; TRBD2 matches at 9 bases. The CDR3 runs 16 residues. Germline CDR1 and CDR2: SGHAT and FQNNGV. V lost 2 bases to trimming and J lost 6 bases; unmatched junction nucleotides: 7. The CDR3 loop is CASSLSGAGGSGELFF. CDR3 DNA sequence: TGTGCCAGCAGCTTAAGTGGAGCGGGGGGATCCGGGGAGCTGTTTTTT.

The rearrangement links TRBV10-3 to TRBJ2-2, with a weak D call TRBD2 (5 bases). The V end was cut by 8 bases, the J end by 1 base, with 8 bases between. The CDR3 is made up of 13 amino acids. Germline CDR1 is ENHRY and CDR2 is SYGVKD. The CDR3 DNA is TGTGCCATCGCCAGCGGGAACACCGGGGAGCTGTTTTTT. Protein: CAIASGNTGELFF.

The chain has TRBV18 and TRBJ2-5; tentatively, D is TRBD2 (5 bases). The CDR3 runs 15 residues. Trimming stripped 5 bases from V and 11 bases from J, with 24 bases between. CDR1 is KGHSH and CDR2 is LQKENI in the germline V gene. The CDR3 loop is CASSATPWRSDEQYF. CDR3 bases: TGTGCCAGCTCAGCAACACCGTGGAGGTCCGATGAGCAGTACTTC.

This clonotype was seen more than once but under ten times. The chain couples TRBV7-2 to TRBJ2-5; no reliable D call. The V and J ends lost 3 bases and 1 base respectively, with 9 bases between them. This CDR3 region has 14 residues. Germline values: CDR1 SGHTA, CDR2 FQGNSA. The DNA of the CDR3 is TGTGCCAGCAGCTTTCACCAAATCCAAGAGACCCAGTACTTC. It translates to CASSFHQIQETQYF.

This clonotype was observed many times. This chain connects TRBV29-1 to TRBJ2-3, with D unresolved. V lost 1 base and J lost 0, with 17 bases in between. Germline V gene lookup returns CDR1 SQVTM and CDR2 ANQGSEA. The CDR3 has 17 amino acids. The CDR3 here is CSVEGAASLISTDTQYF. CDR3 in DNA: TGCAGCGTTGAAGGTGCGGCCAGCTTAATTAGCACAGATACGCAGTATTTT.

V and J are TRBV10-3 and TRBJ1-2; perhaps TRBD1 as D (6 bases). Germline V gene lookup returns CDR1 ENHRY and CDR2 SYGVKD. Trimming cost V 2 bases and J 8 bases, with 15 bases left between them. The length of the CDR3 is 14 residues. CDR3 sequence reads: CAISEGGFNRGYTF. In DNA form, the CDR3 reads TGTGCCATCAGTGAGGGGGGCTTTAACAGAGGCTACACCTTC.